A single sample is the source of the 22 T cell receptor beta chains below, sequenced in a study of breast tumors, draining lymph nodes, adjacent tissues. Breast cancer patients provided tissue from their axillary draining lymph nodes. TCRdb passed the multiplex PCR reads through MiXCR, listing each CDR3 protein once. The sample consists of about 130,000 distinct CDR3 sequences, around 20% of them appearing once. The specimen sequenced was axillary lymph node tissue. The receptors were sampled from a female donor with breast cancer. Some clones in this sample may be carry-over from other donors' samples.

At least ten counts were recorded for this clonotype. This chain joins TRBV12-3 or TRBV12-4 and TRBJ2-7, with 8 bases lining up with TRBD1. The CDR3 runs to 13 residues. Losses at the gene ends were 10 bases for V and 5 bases for J; bases not matched to a gene: 10. The CDR3 is CANRGQGGDEQYF. The CDR3 DNA reads TGTGCCAACCGAGGACAGGGCGGGGACGAGCAGTACTTC.

This clonotype was picked up one time. A much larger clone differs by one base, so this may be a read error. The chain employs TRBV15 and TRBJ2-2; D is ambiguous. Germline lookup yields CDR1 LNHNV and CDR2 YYDKDF (reference sequence). The CDR3 runs to 13 residues. The CDR3 nucleotides are TGTGCCGCCAGCACGGGTCGCACCGGGGAGCTGTTTTTT. Translating gives CAASTGRTGELFF.

This clonotype has a count of ten or more. CDR3 sequence reads: CASSLLGVGEKLFF. In nucleotides, the CDR3 is TGTGCCAGCAGCTTACTGGGAGTTGGTGAAAAACTGTTTTTT. The rearrangement joins TRBV7-9 to TRBJ1-4; no clear D gene. Germline V lookup: CDR1 SEHNR, CDR2 FQNEAQ (reference sequence). The CDR3 runs 14 residues. The ends were cut back, 2 bases at V and 7 bases at J, with 11 bases in the middle.

This clonotype has only one observation. The chain uses TRBV6-1 and TRBJ2-5; D possibly matches TRBD1 or TRBD2 (5 bases each). V was pared by 2 bases and J by 7 bases, with 20 bases between. The CDR3 contains 16 residues. From germline, CDR1 is MNHNS and CDR2 SASEGT. The CDR3 nucleotides read TGTGCCAGCAGTGAAACCCCCCTTGGGGACGCGGGGACCCAGTACTTC. As protein: CASSETPLGDAGTQYF.

A remark on this clonotype: A much larger clone sits a single nucleotide away, making a read error possible. The chain joins TRBV5-6 to TRBJ2-1, with unresolved D. This CDR3 is 15 amino acids long. V was trimmed by 3 bases and J by 0 bases, leaving 10 bases between them. Germline V lookup: CDR1 SGHDT, CDR2 YYEEEE. Here the CDR3 DNA reads TGTGCCAGCAGCTCGGATCGCTACTCCTACAATGAGCAGTTCTTC. This codes for CASSSDRYSYNEQFF.

This clonotype was counted many times. V gene TRBV7-9 combines with J gene TRBJ1-4, with TRBD1 identical over 9 bases. With V trimmed by 5 bases and J by 1 base, 8 bases remained unmatched. The CDR3 loop spans 17 amino acids. CDR1 and CDR2 from the germline V gene are SEHNR and FQNEAQ (reference sequence). The CDR3 loop is CASSHGQGTGTNEKLFF. CDR3 in DNA: TGTGCCAGCAGCCACGGACAGGGGACGGGAACTAATGAAAAACTGTTTTTT.

Comments on this clonotype: Germline and junction disagree at one end, which may indicate a read error. This chain joins TRBV29-1 and TRBJ1-4, with 8 bases matching TRBD1. The CDR3 is made up of 13 amino acids. The germline gives CDR1 SQVTM, CDR2 ANQGSEA. This chain's CDR3 is CSVGQGVNERLFF. As DNA, the CDR3 is TGCAGCGTCGGACAGGGTGTCAATGAAAGACTGTTTTTT. Full variable domain (missing parts from reference TRBV29-1 and TRBJ1-4): SAVISQKPSRDICQRGTSLTIQCQVDSQVTMMFWYRQQPGQSLTLIATANQGSEATYESGFVIDKFPISRPNLTFSTLTVSNMSPEDSSIYLCSVGQGVNERLFFGSGTQLSVL.

Worth noting for this clonotype: A much more abundant neighbour one base away suggests this may be a read error. J is TRBJ2-2 and V is TRBV9; maybe TRBD2 (6 bases). The CDR3 covers 14 residues. Germline assignment: CDR1 SGDLS and CDR2 YYNGEE. CDR3 sequence (DNA): TGTGCCAGCCGCCGGGACTCCAACACCGGGGAGCTGTCTTTT. As protein: CASRRDSNTGELSF.

In the case of this clonotype: A single base separates this from a much larger clone, so it may be a read error. Without the conserved terminal phenylalanine or tryptophan, this CDR3 likely stems from a read error. V is TRBV7-2 and J is TRBJ1-4; D not certain. Germline CDR1 reads SGHTA; CDR2 reads FQGNSA. The V end was cut by 4 bases, the J end by 11 bases, with 17 bases between. The CDR3 contains 14 residues. The CDR3 coding sequence is TGTGCCAGCAGCTCCCCGGGAAAGGGAGGGAAACTGTTTCTT. Amino acids: CASSSPGKGGKLFL.

At least ten counts were recorded for this clonotype. The chain recombines TRBV5-8 with TRBJ1-2; 7 bases agree with TRBD1. CDR1 SGHTS and CDR2 YDEGEE come from the germline V gene. J was trimmed by 6 bases and V by 0 bases; bases with no gene match: 8. The length of the CDR3 is 15 residues. The chain's CDR3 is CASSLAVGRGNGYTF. In DNA, the CDR3 is TGTGCCAGCAGCTTGGCCGTCGGCAGGGGGAATGGCTACACCTTC.

This clonotype came up many times. V gene TRBV7-6 combines with J gene TRBJ2-1; 9 bases are a match to TRBD1. CDR3 length equals 15 residues. The J segment lost 6 bases and the V segment lost 5 bases, leaving 8 bases of the junction unmatched. Germline CDR1 reads SGHVS; CDR2 reads FNYEAQ. CDR3 loop: CASSVEGQGSNEQFF. The CDR3, as DNA: TGTGCCAGCAGCGTTGAGGGACAGGGTTCCAATGAGCAGTTCTTC.

Only a few counts were recorded for this clonotype. The J gene is TRBJ2-7, the V gene TRBV28; TRBD1 agrees at 7 bases. CDR1 is MDHEN, CDR2 SYDVKM, per germline. The junction had 13 bases not matched to a gene; V was cut back by 3 bases and J by 5 bases. The CDR3 contains 16 residues. The CDR3 sequence is CASSFSGDRVGNEQYF. CDR3 DNA: TGTGCCAGCAGTTTTAGTGGCGACAGGGTAGGAAACGAGCAGTACTTC.

This clonotype was counted once. This could be a read error, since a much larger clone is one nucleotide away. The chain couples TRBV7-2 to TRBJ2-1, with D unclear. This CDR3 contains 15 residues. Trimming removed 3 bases from V and 3 bases from J, with 12 bases in between. Germline CDR1 is SGHTA and CDR2 is FQGNSA. In DNA, the CDR3 is TGTGCCAGCAGCTTGCAAGTGGGGATCTACAATGAGCAGTTCTTC. The encoded protein is CASSLQVGIYNEQFF.

Of note for this clonotype: Just one base apart from a much larger clone, this may be a read error. This chain uses TRBV5-1 with TRBJ2-1; 13 bases are a match to TRBD2. V gave up 6 bases and J gave up 9 bases; unmatched junction bases: 12. Germline values: CDR1 SGHRS, CDR2 YFSETQ. The CDR3 length is 16 residues. The CDR3 protein is CASNPPGTSGAVEQFF. The CDR3 DNA follows: TGCGCCAGCAACCCACCCGGGACTAGCGGGGCTGTTGAGCAGTTCTTC.

This clonotype appeared many times. This chain links TRBV20-1 with TRBJ1-2, with 7 nucleotides matching TRBD1. This CDR3 has 14 residues. J lost 8 bases, V lost 7 bases, and 16 bases had no gene match. Germline CDR1 and CDR2: DFQATT and SNEGSKA (reference sequence). The CDR3 sequence: CSELFREGAHGYTF. CDR3 nucleotide sequence: TGCAGTGAACTCTTCCGGGAGGGGGCGCACGGCTACACCTTC.

The sample holds many counts of this clonotype. CDR3 DNA sequence: TGTGCCAGCAGCTTTTTGTATACCGGGGAGCTGTTTTTT. It is translated as CASSFLYTGELFF. The V gene is TRBV11-2, the J gene TRBJ2-2; D is undetermined. Trimming took off 3 bases at V and 5 bases at J, with 7 bases between the two ends. Per germline, CDR1 SGHAT and CDR2 FQNNGV. The CDR3 covers 13 residues.

This clonotype was detected many times. V is TRBV6-5 and J is TRBJ2-1; D assignment may be TRBD1 or TRBD2 (5 bases each). Trimming took off 8 bases at V and 10 bases at J, with 15 bases between the two ends. This CDR3 comprises 12 residues. Per the germline V gene, CDR1 is MNHEY and CDR2 is SVGAGI. The CDR3 sequence is CASHNTRGEQFF. The CDR3 coding sequence is TGTGCCAGCCACAACACGAGGGGAGAGCAGTTCTTC.

This clonotype was detected ten times or more. The chain is built from TRBV10-3 and TRBJ2-7, with TRBD1 matching 7 bases. Germline loops: CDR1 ENHRY, CDR2 SYGVKD. This CDR3 has 15 residues. V was pared by 6 bases and J by 6 bases, with 14 bases of the junction left unmatched. The CDR3 DNA follows: TGTGCCATCAGGCGATCTGACAGGGATGAGCGCGAGCAGTACTTC. Translation: CAIRRSDRDEREQYF.

In its sample, this clonotype was seen many times. The V gene is TRBV20-1, the J gene TRBJ2-7, with TRBD2 matching 10 bases. After removal of 6 bases from V and 7 bases from J, the junction contained 12 bases not matched to a gene. Per germline, CDR1 DFQATT and CDR2 SNEGSKA (reference sequence). The CDR3 contains 14 residues. CDR3 DNA sequence: TGCAGTGCGTTTCCTAGCGGGAGTCCGATAGAGCAGTACTTC. Translating gives CSAFPSGSPIEQYF.

The V call is TRBV6-5, the J call TRBJ2-1; the D gene is possibly TRBD2 (7 bases). Germline lookup yields CDR1 MNHEY and CDR2 SVGAGI. This CDR3 spans 13 amino acids. V dropped 9 bases and J dropped 8 bases, with 17 bases sitting between them. CDR3 residues: CARGARGGYEQFF. The CDR3 nucleotides read TGTGCCAGGGGGGCAAGGGGGGGGTATGAGCAGTTCTTC.

In this sample, this clonotype turned up many times. The chain couples TRBV6-5 to TRBJ2-7; 8 bases align to TRBD2. Trimming removed 5 bases from V and 5 bases from J; junction bases left unmatched: 5. The CDR3 is 13 amino acids. Germline loops: CDR1 MNHEY, CDR2 SVGAGI. CDR3 nucleotides: TGTGCCAGCAGTACCCCGGGGGGGGACGAGCAGTACTTC. It encodes CASSTPGGDEQYF.

This clonotype has at least ten counts. The CDR3 DNA reads TGCAGTGCTAGTAAATCGGGACAAGGGGGTGAGCAGTACTTC. Translation gives CSASKSGQGGEQYF. The rearrangement links TRBV20-1 to TRBJ2-7; D is possibly TRBD1 (6 bases). The germline V gene has CDR1 DFQATT and CDR2 SNEGSKA (reference sequence). V was clipped by 3 bases and J by 7 bases, with 19 bases between them. This CDR3 is 14 amino acids long.